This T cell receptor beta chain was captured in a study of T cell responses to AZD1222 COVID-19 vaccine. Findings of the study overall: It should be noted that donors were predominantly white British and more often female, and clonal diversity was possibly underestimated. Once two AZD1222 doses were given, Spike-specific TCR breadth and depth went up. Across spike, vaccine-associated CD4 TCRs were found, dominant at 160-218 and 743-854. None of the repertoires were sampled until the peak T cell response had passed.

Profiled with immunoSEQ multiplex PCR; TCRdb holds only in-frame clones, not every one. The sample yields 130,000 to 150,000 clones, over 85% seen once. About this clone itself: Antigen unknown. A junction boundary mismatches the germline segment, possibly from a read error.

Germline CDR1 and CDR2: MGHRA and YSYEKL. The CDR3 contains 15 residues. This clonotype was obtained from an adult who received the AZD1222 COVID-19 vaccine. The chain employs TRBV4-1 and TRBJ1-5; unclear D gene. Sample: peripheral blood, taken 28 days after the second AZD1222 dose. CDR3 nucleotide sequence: TGCGCCAGCAGTCAAGAAAACATGGGCAATCAGCCCCAGCATTTT. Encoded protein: CASSQENMGNQPQHF.